The clone carrying this TCR beta chain was detected a few times. Its antigen is as yet unknown. This entry comes from a study of T cell responses to AZD1222 COVID-19 vaccine. Only in-frame clones appear in the TCRdb table, and some are missing; sequencing was by immunoSEQ multiplex PCR. The sample lists 35,000 to 45,000 clones; over 60% were seen once. V was clipped by 2 bases and J by 0 bases, with 16 bases between them. The germline V gene has CDR1 LNHDA and CDR2 SQIVND (reference sequence). This CDR3 spans 17 amino acids. Study-wide results and limits: Reportedly, nearly half of unique spike TCRs recognized epitopes outside B.1.351/B.1.1.7 mutations. It should be noted that donors were predominantly white British and more often female, and clonal diversity was possibly underestimated.

The TCR originated in an adult in good health. The genes are TRBV19 and TRBJ1-2; the D is unclear. The sequences come from peripheral blood, collected on day 0 of AZD1222 vaccination. CDR3 sequence: CASSIRPPLLANYGYTF. The CDR3 DNA reads TGTGCCAGTAGTATAAGGCCCCCACTGTTAGCTAACTATGGCTACACCTTC. The full variable domain, rest sourced from reference TRBV19 and TRBJ1-2, is DGGITQSPKYLFRKEGQNVTLSCEQNLNHDAMYWYRQDPGQGLRLIYYSQIVNDFQKGDIAEGYSVSREKKESFPLTVTSAQKNPTAFYLCASSIRPPLLANYGYTFGSGTRLTVV.